The 5 T cell receptor beta chains reported below all come from one sample, sequenced in a study of immune evolution from preneoplasia to lung adenocarcinoma. TCRdb keeps only in-frame clones here, not all; method: immunoSEQ multiplex PCR. The sample carries a few thousand clones, under 60% recorded once. Input material: FFPE normal lung tissue adjacent to the tumor. Every receptor here comes from a person between 50 and 60 years old with lung adenocarcinoma.

The chain couples TRBV27 to TRBJ1-5; no clear D. The CDR3 sequence is 13 residues long. In germline, CDR1 is MNHEY, CDR2 SMNVEV (reference sequence). The germline V and J ends were trimmed by 5 bases and 5 bases, with 10 bases remaining between them. The CDR3 region is CASSTDPHQPQHF. The DNA of the CDR3 is TGTGCCAGCAGTACAGACCCCCATCAGCCCCAGCATTTT.

V is TRBV7-8 and J is TRBJ2-7; no clear D gene. The CDR3 extends over 15 amino acids. The V end lost 3 bases, the J end lost 3 bases, and 15 bases lay between the germline ends. Germline CDR1 is SGHVS and CDR2 is FQNEAQ. CDR3 residues: CASSFNRNAFYEQYF. CDR3 nucleotides: TGTGCCAGCAGCTTTAACCGGAACGCATTCTACGAGCAGTACTTC. The complete variable domain, with remaining parts taken from reference TRBV7-8 and TRBJ2-7, reads GAGVSQSPRYKVAKRGQDVALRCDPISGHVSLFWYQQALGQGPEFLTYFQNEAQLDKSGLPSDRFFAERPEGSVSTLKIQRTQQEDSAVYLCASSFNRNAFYEQYFGPGTRLTVT.

This clone was seen more than once but under ten times. The gene calls are TRBV2 and TRBJ2-7; D possibly matches TRBD1 or TRBD2 (5 bases each). Germline V gene lookup returns CDR1 SNHLY and CDR2 FYNNEI. This CDR3 spans 14 amino acids. V lost 6 bases to trimming and J lost 7 bases, with 19 bases between them. In DNA, the CDR3 is TGTGCCAGCAGAAGCCCGGGACCTAGTACAGAGCAGTACTTC. This translates into CASRSPGPSTEQYF.

The chain has TRBV28 and TRBJ1-1; D not resolved. The V gene's germline CDR1 is MDHEN and CDR2 SYDVKM. Trimming cost V 6 bases and J 4 bases, with 18 bases left between them. This CDR3 spans 15 amino acids. The CDR3 protein is CASSPPLRRVTEAFF. The DNA for the CDR3 is TGTGCCAGCAGCCCCCCTTTGCGGAGGGTCACTGAAGCTTTCTTT.

This chain joins TRBV5-1 and TRBJ2-7, with 7 bases fitting TRBD1. The CDR3 has 14 amino acids. The germline gives CDR1 SGHRS, CDR2 YFSETQ. The junction had 6 bases not matched to a gene; V was cut back by 4 bases and J by 2 bases. Here the CDR3 DNA reads TGCGCCAGCAGCCCCGATGACAGGGCCTACGAGCAGTACTTC. It yields the protein CASSPDDRAYEQYF.